Listed here are 18 T cell receptor beta chains from one sample, sequenced in a study of T cell repertoires in cytomegalovirus infection. TCRdb fed the reads into MiXCR, producing one record per CDR3 protein. The sample has 650,000 to 850,000 distinct CDR3 sequences, just under 30% seen once; the top ten hold around 13%. Which antigens these TCRs recognize remains unknown. Sequencing was performed on cultured CD8+ T cells from PBMCs, taken from culture after CMV antigen stimulation. The receptors were gathered from a human donor in good health (CMV status not recorded). Some clones in this sample may be carry-over from other donors' samples.

The chain couples TRBV18 to TRBJ2-5; D unclear. CDR3 size: 15 residues. Deletions cut 0 bases from V and 4 bases from J, with 12 bases between. The germline CDR1 and CDR2 sequences are KGHSH and LQKENI. CDR3 sequence reads: CASSPPSSAPETQYF. The DNA of the CDR3 is TGTGCCAGCTCACCACCCTCATCAGCGCCAGAGACCCAGTACTTC. Using reference TRBV18 and TRBJ2-5 for the parts outside the CDR3, the full variable domain is NAGVMQNPRHLVRRRGQEARLRCSPMKGHSHVYWYRQLPEEGLKFMVYLQKENIIDESGMPKERFSAEFPKEGPSILRIQQVVRGDSAAYFCASSPPSSAPETQYFGPGTRLLVL.

The V call is TRBV20-1, the J call TRBJ1-2, with 9 bases matching TRBD1. Germline V gene lookup returns CDR1 DFQATT and CDR2 SNEGSKA (reference sequence). With V trimmed by 0 bases and J by 8 bases, 13 bases remained unmatched. The CDR3 length is 16 residues. The CDR3 nucleotides are TGCAGTGCTAGAGATTGGGGGCCGGACAGGGGAAAGGGCTACACCTTC. It yields the protein CSARDWGPDRGKGYTF.

This clonotype was observed many times. This chain joins TRBV12-5 and TRBJ2-1; 9 bases fit TRBD2. The length of the CDR3 is 13 residues. V gave up 6 bases and J gave up 7 bases; unmatched junction bases: 4. Germline V CDR1 and CDR2: LGHNT, FRNRAP. The CDR3 sequence is CASGPSGANEQFF. The CDR3 DNA reads TGTGCTAGTGGGCCTAGCGGGGCAAATGAGCAGTTCTTC.

The CDR3 here is CASSLPGVNTEAFF. The DNA of the CDR3 is TGTGCCAGCAGCTTACCAGGGGTGAACACTGAAGCTTTCTTT. This chain uses TRBV7-6 with TRBJ1-1; D may be TRBD1 (6 bases). V lost 2 bases, J lost 0 bases, and 7 bases lay in between. Germline-derived CDR1 and CDR2 are SGHVS and FNYEAQ. CDR3 length: 14 residues.

The V call is TRBV27, the J call TRBJ1-6, with D hard to call. V lost 3 bases and J 0 bases, leaving 6 bases between the germline ends. The CDR3 sequence is 15 residues long. Germline V lookup: CDR1 MNHEY, CDR2 SMNVEV (reference sequence). Here the CDR3 DNA reads TGTGCCAGCAGTTTTAGGAGCTCCTATAATTCACCCCTCCACTTT. Its protein is CASSFRSSYNSPLHF.

V and J are TRBV4-1 and TRBJ2-2; 9 nucleotides agree with TRBD1. The CDR3 is made up of 15 amino acids. The germline gives CDR1 MGHRA, CDR2 YSYEKL. The trim removed 7 bases at V and 3 bases at J, leaving 6 bases unmatched. The CDR3 nucleotides are TGCGCCAGCACCGGACAGGGGACAGACACCGGGGAGCTGTTTTTT. It yields the protein CASTGQGTDTGELFF.

The chain recombines TRBV7-8 with TRBJ1-1, with D unclear. Germline CDR1 is SGHVS and CDR2 is FQNEAQ. CDR3 size: 14 residues. V lost 3 bases and J 4 bases, leaving 12 bases between the germline ends. CDR3 in DNA: TGTGCCAGCAGCTTCGACCACATGGGCACTGAAGCTTTCTTT. Protein sequence: CASSFDHMGTEAFF.

The V call is TRBV28, the J call TRBJ2-3; D is uncertain. The length of the CDR3 is 15 residues. Trimming removed 2 bases at V and 0 bases at J, with 9 bases between. Germline loops: CDR1 MDHEN, CDR2 SYDVKM. CDR3 DNA: TGTGCCAGCAGTTTAGACGTTCAGAGCACAGATACGCAGTATTTT. Amino acid sequence: CASSLDVQSTDTQYF.

The rearrangement uses TRBV12-3 or TRBV12-4 and TRBJ2-5, with 7 bases aligning to TRBD2. CDR3 length equals 16 residues. With 3 bases clipped from V and 5 bases from J, the junction kept 12 bases outside the gene matches. The CDR3 sequence is CASSFPGGDRGETQYF. The CDR3 DNA follows: TGTGCCAGCAGTTTCCCTGGGGGGGACCGTGGGGAGACCCAGTACTTC.

The chain carries TRBV4-1 and TRBJ1-4; a possible D gene is TRBD1 (5 bases). CDR1 and CDR2 (germline): MGHRA, YSYEKL. This CDR3 contains 15 residues. V gave up 3 bases and J gave up 0 bases, with 8 bases separating them. CDR3 bases: TGCGCCAGCAGCCAGGGGGAAACAACTAATGAAAAACTGTTTTTT. Protein product: CASSQGETTNEKLFF.

This clonotype was seen a handful of times. V is TRBV6-8 and J is TRBJ2-5; weak D call: TRBD2 (7 bases). The CDR3 spans 17 residues. Germline lookup yields CDR1 MNHGY and CDR2 SAAAGT. With 2 bases removed from V and 5 bases from J, the gap between germline ends came to 21 bases. The CDR3 protein is CASSYDLRGGNRETQYF. CDR3 sequence (DNA): TGTGCCAGCAGTTACGATTTAAGGGGGGGAAATAGGGAGACCCAGTACTTC.

This clonotype came up a few times. The J gene is TRBJ2-3, the V gene TRBV5-1; no reliable D call. The ends were cut back, 2 bases at V and 0 bases at J, with 13 bases in the middle. The CDR3 length is 16 residues. Germline V CDR1 and CDR2: SGHRS, YFSETQ. The DNA of the CDR3 is TGCGCCAGCAGCTTCTCTGGGCTGGATAGCACAGATACGCAGTATTTT. It codes for CASSFSGLDSTDTQYF.

This clonotype was counted many times. This chain joins TRBV7-6 and TRBJ2-1; 8 bases match TRBD2. There are 15 residues in the CDR3. Trimming cost V 1 base and J 2 bases; bases outside gene matches: 1. Germline V gene data show CDR1 as SGHVS and CDR2 as FNYEAQ. CDR3 residues: CASSLVGGAYNEQFF. CDR3 sequence (DNA): TGTGCCAGCAGCTTAGTCGGGGGGGCCTACAATGAGCAGTTCTTC.

The chain couples TRBV7-9 to TRBJ1-4, with D uncertain. V was shortened by 6 bases and J by 3 bases, with 17 bases between the two germline ends. Germline-derived CDR1 and CDR2 are SEHNR and FQNEAQ (reference sequence). The CDR3 totals 16 residues. CDR3: CASSYSYTRSNEKLFF. Written as DNA, the CDR3 is TGTGCCAGCAGTTATTCTTACACAAGGTCTAATGAAAAACTGTTTTTT.

The chain employs TRBV7-9 and TRBJ1-2; a weak D match, TRBD1 (6 bases). The V end lost 5 bases, the J end lost 8 bases, and 9 bases lay between the germline ends. The CDR3 consists of 11 residues. In germline, CDR1 is SEHNR, CDR2 FQNEAQ (reference sequence). Here the CDR3 DNA reads TGTGCCAGCAGCCAGGGGCAAGGCTACACCTTC. Translation gives CASSQGQGYTF.

The rearrangement links TRBV12-3 or TRBV12-4 to TRBJ2-5; TRBD2 is a possible D gene (5 bases). V was shortened by 2 bases and J by 3 bases, with 7 bases between the two germline ends. This CDR3 is built from 13 residues. CDR3: CASSLPGKETQYF. The CDR3, as DNA: TGTGCCAGCAGTTTACCGGGGAAAGAGACCCAGTACTTC.

The chain has TRBV6-5 and TRBJ2-3; D may be TRBD2 (5 bases). The V end lost 0 bases, the J end lost 0 bases, and 10 bases lay between the germline ends. Germline-derived CDR1 and CDR2 are MNHEY and SVGAGI. The CDR3 is made up of 16 amino acids. The CDR3 DNA reads TGTGCCAGCAGTTACTCATCGGGGTCTAGCACAGATACGCAGTATTTT. It encodes CASSYSSGSSTDTQYF.

The rearrangement uses TRBV4-1 and TRBJ2-1; D may correspond to TRBD1 or TRBD2 (5 bases each). The CDR3 contains 16 residues. V lost 1 base, J lost 5 bases, and 15 bases lay in between. Germline V CDR1 and CDR2: MGHRA, YSYEKL. The DNA of the CDR3 is TGCGCCAGCAGCCAAGGGATACGGGACGCGCACAATGAGCAGTTCTTC. It specifies CASSQGIRDAHNEQFF.